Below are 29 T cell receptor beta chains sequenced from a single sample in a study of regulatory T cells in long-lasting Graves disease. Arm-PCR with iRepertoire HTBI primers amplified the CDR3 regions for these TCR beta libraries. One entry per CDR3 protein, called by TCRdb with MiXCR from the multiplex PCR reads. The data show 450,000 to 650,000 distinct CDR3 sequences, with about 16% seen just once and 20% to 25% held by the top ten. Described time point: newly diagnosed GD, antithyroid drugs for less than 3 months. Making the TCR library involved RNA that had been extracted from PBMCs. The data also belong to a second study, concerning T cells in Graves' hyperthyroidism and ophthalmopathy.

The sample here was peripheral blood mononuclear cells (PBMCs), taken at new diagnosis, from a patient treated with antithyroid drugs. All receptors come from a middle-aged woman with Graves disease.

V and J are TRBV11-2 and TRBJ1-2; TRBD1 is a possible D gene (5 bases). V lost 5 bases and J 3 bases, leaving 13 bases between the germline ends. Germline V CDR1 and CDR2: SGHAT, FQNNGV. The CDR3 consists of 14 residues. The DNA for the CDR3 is TGTGCCAGCAGCCCGGGAGGGGTTCACTATGGCTACACCTTC. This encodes CASSPGGVHYGYTF.

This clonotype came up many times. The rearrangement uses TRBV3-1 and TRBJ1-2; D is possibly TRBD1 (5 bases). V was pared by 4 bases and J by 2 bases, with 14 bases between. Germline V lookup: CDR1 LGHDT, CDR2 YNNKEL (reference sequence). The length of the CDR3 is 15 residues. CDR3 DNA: TGTGCCAGCAGCCCCCGGGGCCAACAAAACTATGGCTACACCTTC. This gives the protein CASSPRGQQNYGYTF. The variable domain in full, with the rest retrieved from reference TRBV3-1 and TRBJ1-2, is DTAVSQTPKYLVTQMGNDKSIKCEQNLGHDTMYWYKQDSKKFLKIMFSYNNKELIINETVPNRFSPKSPDKAHLNLHINSLELGDSAVYFCASSPRGQQNYGYTFGSGTRLTVV.

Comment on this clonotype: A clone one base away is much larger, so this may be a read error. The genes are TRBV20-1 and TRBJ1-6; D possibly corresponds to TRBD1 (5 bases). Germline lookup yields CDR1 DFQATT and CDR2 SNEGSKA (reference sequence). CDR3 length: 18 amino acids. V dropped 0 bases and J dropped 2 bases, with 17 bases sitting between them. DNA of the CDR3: TGCAGTGCTAGAGACCGCCGGGGCAGGGCGGCCTATAATTCACCCCTCCACTTT. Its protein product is CSARDRRGRAAYNSPLHF.

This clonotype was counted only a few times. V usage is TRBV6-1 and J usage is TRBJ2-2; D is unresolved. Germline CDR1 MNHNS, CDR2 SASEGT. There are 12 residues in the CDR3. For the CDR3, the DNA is TGTGCTGGCGGCTGGTCCACCGGGGAGCTGTTTTTT. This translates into CAGGWSTGELFF.

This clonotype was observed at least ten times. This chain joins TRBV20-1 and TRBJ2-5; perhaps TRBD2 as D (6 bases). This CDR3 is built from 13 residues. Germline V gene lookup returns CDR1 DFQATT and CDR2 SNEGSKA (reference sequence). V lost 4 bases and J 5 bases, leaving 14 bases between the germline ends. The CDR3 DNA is TGCAGTGCTAAGCCCCGAGGGAGGGAGACCCAGTACTTC. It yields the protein CSAKPRGRETQYF.

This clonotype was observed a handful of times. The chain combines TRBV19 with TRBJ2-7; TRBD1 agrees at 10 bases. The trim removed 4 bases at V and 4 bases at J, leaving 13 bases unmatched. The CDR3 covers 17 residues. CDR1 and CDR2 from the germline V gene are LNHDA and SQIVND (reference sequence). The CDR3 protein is CASSTRQGAEGRYEQYF. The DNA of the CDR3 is TGTGCCAGTAGTACCCGACAGGGGGCGGAGGGAAGGTACGAGCAGTACTTC. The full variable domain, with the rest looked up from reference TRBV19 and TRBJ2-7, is DGGITQSPKYLFRKEGQNVTLSCEQNLNHDAMYWYRQDPGQGLRLIYYSQIVNDFQKGDIAEGYSVSREKKESFPLTVTSAQKNPTAFYLCASSTRQGAEGRYEQYFGPGTRLTVT.

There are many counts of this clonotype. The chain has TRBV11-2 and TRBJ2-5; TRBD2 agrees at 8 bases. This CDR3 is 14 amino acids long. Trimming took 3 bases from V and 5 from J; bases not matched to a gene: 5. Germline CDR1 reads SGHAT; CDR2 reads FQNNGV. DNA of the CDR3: TGTGCCAGCAGCTTTGGAGCGGGGGTGGAGACCCAGTACTTC. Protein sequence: CASSFGAGVETQYF.

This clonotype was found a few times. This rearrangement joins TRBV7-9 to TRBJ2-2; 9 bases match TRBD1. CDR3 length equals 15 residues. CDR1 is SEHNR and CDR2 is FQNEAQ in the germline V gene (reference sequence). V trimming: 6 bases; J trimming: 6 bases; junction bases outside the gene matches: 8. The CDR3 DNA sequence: TGTGCCAGCAGGGACAGGACAGGGGAGGCCGGGGAGCTGTTTTTT. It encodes CASRDRTGEAGELFF.

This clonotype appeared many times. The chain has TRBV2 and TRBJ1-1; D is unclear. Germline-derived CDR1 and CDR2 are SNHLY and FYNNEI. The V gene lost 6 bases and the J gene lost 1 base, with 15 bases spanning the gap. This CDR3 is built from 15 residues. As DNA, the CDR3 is TGTGCCAGCAGGATGTCGTCGGAAACGAACACTGAAGCTTTCTTT. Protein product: CASRMSSETNTEAFF.

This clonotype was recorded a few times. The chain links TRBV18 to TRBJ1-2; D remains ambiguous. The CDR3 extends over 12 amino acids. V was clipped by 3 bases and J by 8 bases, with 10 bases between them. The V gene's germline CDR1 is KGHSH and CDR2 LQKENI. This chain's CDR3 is CASSPVTKGYTF. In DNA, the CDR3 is TGTGCCAGCTCACCTGTAACCAAAGGCTACACCTTC.

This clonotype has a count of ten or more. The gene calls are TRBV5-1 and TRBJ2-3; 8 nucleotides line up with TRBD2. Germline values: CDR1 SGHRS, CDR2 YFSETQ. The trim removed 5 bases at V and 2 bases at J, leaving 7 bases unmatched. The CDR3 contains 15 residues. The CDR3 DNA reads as TGCGCCAGCAGAGAAAGCGGGGGAAACACAGATACGCAGTATTTT. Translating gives CASRESGGNTDTQYF.

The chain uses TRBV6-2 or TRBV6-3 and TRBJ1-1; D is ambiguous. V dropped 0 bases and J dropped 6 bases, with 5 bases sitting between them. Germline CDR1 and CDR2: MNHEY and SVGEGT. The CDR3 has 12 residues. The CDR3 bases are TGTGCCAGCAGTTACTCGGAGGCTGAAGCTTTCTTT. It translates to CASSYSEAEAFF.

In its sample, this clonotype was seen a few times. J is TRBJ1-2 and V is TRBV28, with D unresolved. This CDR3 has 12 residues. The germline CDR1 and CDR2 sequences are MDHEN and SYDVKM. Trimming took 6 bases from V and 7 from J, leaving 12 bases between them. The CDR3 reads CASSLMTGGYTF. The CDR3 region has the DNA TGTGCCAGCAGCTTGATGACGGGTGGCTACACCTTC.

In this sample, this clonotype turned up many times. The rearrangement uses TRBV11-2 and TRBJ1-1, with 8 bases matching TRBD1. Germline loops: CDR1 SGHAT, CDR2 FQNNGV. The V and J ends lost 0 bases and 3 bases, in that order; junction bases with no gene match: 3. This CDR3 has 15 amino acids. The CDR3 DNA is TGTGCCAGCAGCTTAGACACAGGGGGGGACACTGAAGCTTTCTTT. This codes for CASSLDTGGDTEAFF.

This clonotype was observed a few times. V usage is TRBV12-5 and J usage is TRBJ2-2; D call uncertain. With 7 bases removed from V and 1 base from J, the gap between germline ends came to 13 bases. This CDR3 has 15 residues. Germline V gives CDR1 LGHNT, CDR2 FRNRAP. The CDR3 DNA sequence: TGTGCTAGTGCTGGGGTCAGGCGGAACACCGGGGAGCTGTTTTTT. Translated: CASAGVRRNTGELFF.

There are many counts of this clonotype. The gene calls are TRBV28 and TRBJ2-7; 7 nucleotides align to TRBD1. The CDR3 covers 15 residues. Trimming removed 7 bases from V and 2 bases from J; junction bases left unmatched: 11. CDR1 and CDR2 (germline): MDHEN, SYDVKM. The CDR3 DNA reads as TGTGCCAGCACACGAGGGGGCCTACCCCCCTACGAGCAGTACTTC. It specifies CASTRGGLPPYEQYF.

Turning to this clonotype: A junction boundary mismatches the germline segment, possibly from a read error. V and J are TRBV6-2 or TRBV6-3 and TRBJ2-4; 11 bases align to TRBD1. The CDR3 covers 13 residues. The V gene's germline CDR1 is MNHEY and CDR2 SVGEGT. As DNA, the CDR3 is TGTGCCAGCAGTTCCGGGACAGGGGGTATTTGGGACTTC. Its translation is CASSSGTGGIWDF.

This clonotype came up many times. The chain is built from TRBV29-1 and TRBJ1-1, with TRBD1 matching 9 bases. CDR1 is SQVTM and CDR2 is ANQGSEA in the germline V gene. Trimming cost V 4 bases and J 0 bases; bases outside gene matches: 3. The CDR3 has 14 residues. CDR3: CSVGTGAMNTEAFF. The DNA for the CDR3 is TGCAGCGTTGGGACAGGGGCCATGAACACTGAAGCTTTCTTT.

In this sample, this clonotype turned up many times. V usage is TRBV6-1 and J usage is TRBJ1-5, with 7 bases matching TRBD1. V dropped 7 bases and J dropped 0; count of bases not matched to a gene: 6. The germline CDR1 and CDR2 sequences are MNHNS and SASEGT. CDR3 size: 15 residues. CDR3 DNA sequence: TGTGCCAGCATCGAGGGGGCTTATAGCAATCAGCCCCAGCATTTT. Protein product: CASIEGAYSNQPQHF.

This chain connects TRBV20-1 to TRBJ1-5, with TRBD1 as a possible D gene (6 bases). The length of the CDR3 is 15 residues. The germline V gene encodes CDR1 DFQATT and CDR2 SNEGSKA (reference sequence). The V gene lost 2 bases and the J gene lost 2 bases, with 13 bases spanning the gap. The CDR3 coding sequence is TGCAGTGCTAGAACACAGGGAGAGGGCAATCAGCCCCAGCATTTT. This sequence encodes CSARTQGEGNQPQHF.

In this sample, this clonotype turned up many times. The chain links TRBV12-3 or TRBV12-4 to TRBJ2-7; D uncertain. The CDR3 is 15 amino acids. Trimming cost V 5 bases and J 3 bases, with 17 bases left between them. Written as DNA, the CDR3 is TGTGCCAGCAGTCCCCAAAGAGGTCCCTTCTACGAGCAGTACTTC. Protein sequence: CASSPQRGPFYEQYF.

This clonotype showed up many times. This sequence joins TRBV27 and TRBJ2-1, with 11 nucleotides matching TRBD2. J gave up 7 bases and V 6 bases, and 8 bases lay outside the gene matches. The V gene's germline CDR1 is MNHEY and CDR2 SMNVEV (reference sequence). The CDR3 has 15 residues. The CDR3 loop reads CASRLLAGVNNEQFF. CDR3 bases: TGTGCCAGCAGATTACTAGCGGGGGTGAATAATGAGCAGTTCTTC.

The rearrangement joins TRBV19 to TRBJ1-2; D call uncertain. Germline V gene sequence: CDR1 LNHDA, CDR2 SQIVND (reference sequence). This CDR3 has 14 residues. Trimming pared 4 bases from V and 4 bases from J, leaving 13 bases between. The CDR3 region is CASSTPPAGYGYTF. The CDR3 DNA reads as TGTGCCAGTAGTACCCCACCCGCCGGCTATGGCTACACCTTC.

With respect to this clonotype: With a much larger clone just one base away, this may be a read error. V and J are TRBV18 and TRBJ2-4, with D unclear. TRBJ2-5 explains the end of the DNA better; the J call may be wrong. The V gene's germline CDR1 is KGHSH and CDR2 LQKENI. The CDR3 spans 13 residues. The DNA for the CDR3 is TGTGCCAGCTCACCACAACGGCAAGAGACCCAGTACTTC. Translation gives CASSPQRQETQYF.

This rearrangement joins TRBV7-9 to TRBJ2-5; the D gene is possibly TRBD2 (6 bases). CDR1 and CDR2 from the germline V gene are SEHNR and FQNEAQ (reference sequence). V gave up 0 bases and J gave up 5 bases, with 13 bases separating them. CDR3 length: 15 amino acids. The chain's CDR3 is CASSLALRSGETQYF. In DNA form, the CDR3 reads TGTGCCAGCAGCTTAGCTTTAAGGAGCGGGGAGACCCAGTACTTC.

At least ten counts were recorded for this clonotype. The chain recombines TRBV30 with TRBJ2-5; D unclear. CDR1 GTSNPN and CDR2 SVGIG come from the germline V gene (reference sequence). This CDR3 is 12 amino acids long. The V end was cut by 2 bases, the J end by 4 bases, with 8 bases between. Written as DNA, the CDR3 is TGTGCCTGGAGTTCGACCCGAGAGACCCAGTACTTC. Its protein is CAWSSTRETQYF.

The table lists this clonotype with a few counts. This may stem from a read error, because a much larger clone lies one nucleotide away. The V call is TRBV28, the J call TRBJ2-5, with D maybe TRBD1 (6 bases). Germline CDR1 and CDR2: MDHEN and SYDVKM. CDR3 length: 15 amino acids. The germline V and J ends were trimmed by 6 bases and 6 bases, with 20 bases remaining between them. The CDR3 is CASRPRQGRQKTQYF. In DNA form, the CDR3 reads TGTGCCAGCAGACCCAGGCAGGGGCGGCAAAAGACCCAGTACTTC.

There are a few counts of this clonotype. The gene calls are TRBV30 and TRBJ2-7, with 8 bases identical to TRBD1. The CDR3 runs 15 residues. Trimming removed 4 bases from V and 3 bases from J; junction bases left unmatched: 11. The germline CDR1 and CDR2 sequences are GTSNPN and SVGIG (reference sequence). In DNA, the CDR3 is TGTGCCTGGAAACGACAGGGGCCGGGCTACTACGAGCAGTACTTC. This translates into CAWKRQGPGYYEQYF.

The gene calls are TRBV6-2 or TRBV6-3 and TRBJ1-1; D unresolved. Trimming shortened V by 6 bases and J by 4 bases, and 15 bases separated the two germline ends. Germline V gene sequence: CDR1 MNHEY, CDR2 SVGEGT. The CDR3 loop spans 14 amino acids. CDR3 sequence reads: CASSLTGRSTEAFF. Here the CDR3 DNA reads TGTGCCAGCAGCTTAACCGGGAGGAGCACTGAAGCTTTCTTT.